This T cell receptor (beta chain) was captured by sequencing in a study of T cells in Graves' hyperthyroidism and ophthalmopathy. Overall study results and limits: In the blood, most expanded thyroid clonotypes above 0.001 appeared as well.

V lost 6 bases and J lost 3; bases outside the gene matches: 3. The CDR3 is 14 amino acids. Germline V gene lookup returns CDR1 MNHEY and CDR2 SMNVEV (reference sequence). There were TCR beta CDR3 regions amplified from RNA transcripts. RT-PCR in the first round (using the HTBI primer set) targeted the TCR CDR3. TCRdb reprocessed the multiplex PCR reads with MiXCR, giving one entry per CDR3 protein. In the table there are about 640,000 distinct CDR3 sequences, less than 25% of which are singletons. This clonotype has just a few counts. The target antigen is unknown. Pregnant or lactating patients were excluded, as were those with uncontrolled infection or other autoimmune disease. Fresh peripheral blood, around 10 ml, yielded the PBMCs.

This receptor was taken from a man aged 25-45 years with Graves' ophthalmopathy. J is TRBJ2-5 and V is TRBV27; 11 nucleotides align to TRBD2. Sequencing used blood. The CDR3 sequence: CASRVGLAEETQYF. The CDR3 nucleotides read TGTGCCAGCAGGGTGGGACTAGCGGAAGAGACCCAGTACTTC.